A selection of T cell receptor beta chains follows, all from one sample in a study of T cells in Graves' hyperthyroidism and ophthalmopathy. Each CDR3 protein gets one entry after TCRdb re-called the multiplex PCR reads with MiXCR. The sample has some 490,000 distinct CDR3 sequences; roughly 23% are singletons. Sequencing was done on a sample of blood. These receptors all stem from a woman in her sixties or seventies with Graves' ophthalmopathy. Each CDR3 is given with its conserved first and last residue. The D gene is left open where the match is weak. Where a row states a size, it is once, few, many or the class of an expanded clone; other rows omit it.

v_call,cdr3_length,clone_size,j_call,d_call,cdr3_aa,cdr3_nt
TRBV12-3/TRBV12-4,13,many,TRBJ2-3,TRBD1,CASSLQGARTQYF,TGTGCCAGCAGTTTACAGGGGGCAAGAACGCAGTATTTT
TRBV20-1,14,-,TRBJ2-7,-,CSAPGSGTRSEQYF,TGCAGTGCTCCTGGGTCCGGGACTCGATCCGAGCAGTACTTC
TRBV28,13,many,TRBJ1-5,-,CASSWGHKQPQHF,TGTGCCAGCAGTTGGGGACATAAACAGCCCCAGCATTTT
TRBV12-3/TRBV12-4,13,few,TRBJ1-1,-,CASSSLGQTEAFF,TGTGCCAGCAGTTCTCTGGGGCAAACTGAAGCTTTCTTT
TRBV5-5,14,few,TRBJ2-7,TRBD2,CASSREVYPYEQYF,TGTGCCAGCAGCCGGGAGGTGTACCCCTACGAGCAGTACTTC
TRBV9,16,-,TRBJ2-7,TRBD2,CASSVGFGRAGGEQYF,TGTGCCAGCAGCGTAGGTTTCGGGAGGGCCGGAGGGGAGCAGTACTTC
TRBV20-1,14,-,TRBJ1-3,TRBD1,CSASDRGLGNTIYF,TGCAGTGCCAGCGACAGGGGGCTTGGAAACACCATATATTTT
TRBV6-2/TRBV6-3,15,many,TRBJ1-5,-,CASSFQGSGNQPQHF,TGTGCCAGCAGTTTTCAGGGGTCGGGCAATCAGCCCCAGCATTTT
TRBV12-3/TRBV12-4,14,many,TRBJ2-3,-,CASSLAHSSDTQYF,TGTGCCAGCAGTTTAGCGCACAGTTCAGATACGCAGTATTTT
TRBV25-1,15,few,TRBJ1-5,TRBD1,CASSEQGGTNQPQHF,TGTGCCAGCAGTGAACAGGGGGGAACGAATCAGCCCCAGCATTTT
TRBV24-1,12,-,TRBJ1-5,-,CATSDQGQPQHF,TGTGCCACCAGTGACCAGGGGCAGCCCCAGCATTTT
TRBV7-9,14,-,TRBJ2-7,TRBD2,CASSPGLAGSEQYF,TGTGCCAGCAGCCCGGGACTAGCGGGAAGCGAGCAGTACTTC
TRBV30,14,few,TRBJ2-5,-,CAWSVFSSGETQYF,TGTGCCTGGAGTGTATTTTCATCTGGGGAGACCCAGTACTTC
TRBV24-1,13,few,TRBJ2-7,TRBD2,CATSEGGVDEQYF,TGTGCCACCAGTGAGGGAGGGGTCGACGAGCAGTACTTC
TRBV7-9,15,few,TRBJ2-5,TRBD2,CASSLAGGAQETQYF,TGTGCCAGCAGCTTAGCGGGAGGGGCGCAAGAGACCCAGTACTTC
TRBV29-1,11,few,TRBJ1-2,-,CSSQGGDGYTF,TGCAGCTCGCAGGGAGGAGATGGCTACACCTTC
TRBV20-1,15,-,TRBJ2-7,TRBD2,CSVLFGLAGTYEQYF,TGCAGTGTTCTCTTTGGGCTAGCGGGGACCTACGAGCAGTACTTC
TRBV15,15,few,TRBJ2-7,-,CATSRGLPFSYEQYF,TGTGCCACCAGCAGAGGCTTACCGTTTTCCTACGAGCAGTACTTC
TRBV18,14,-,TRBJ1-4,-,CASSPGSGDEKLFF,TGTGCCAGCTCACCAGGGTCAGGGGATGAAAAACTGTTTTTT
TRBV5-1,14,few,TRBJ1-1,-,CASSLVLENTEAFF,TGCGCCAGCAGCTTGGTGCTAGAGAACACTGAAGCTTTCTTT
TRBV4-3,13,few,TRBJ2-1,-,CASSQPGYNEQFF,TGCGCCAGCAGCCAACCGGGGTACAATGAGCAGTTCTTC
TRBV27,18,many,TRBJ1-6,-,CASSPIAVTTVVNSPLHF,TGTGCCAGCAGTCCCATCGCAGTCACAACAGTGGTTAATTCACCCCTCCACTTT
TRBV20-1,14,many,TRBJ2-3,-,CSARDLARTDTQYF,TGCAGTGCTAGAGATCTAGCCCGCACAGATACGCAGTATTTT
TRBV11-2,14,many,TRBJ1-1,TRBD1,CASSFGGDSRRAFF,TGTGCCAGCAGCTTCGGGGGGGACAGTCGCAGAGCTTTCTTT
TRBV28,16,-,TRBJ2-3,TRBD2,CASSSRLAGGADTQYF,TGTGCCAGCAGTTCCCGACTAGCGGGAGGCGCAGATACGCAGTATTTT
TRBV5-5,16,few,TRBJ2-3,-,CASSLPQGTDTDTQYF,TGTGCCAGCAGCTTGCCCCAGGGGACCGACACAGATACGCAGTATTTT
TRBV27,13,-,TRBJ1-1,-,CASSWIGGGTAFF,TGTGCCAGCAGTTGGATAGGCGGGGGCACAGCTTTCTTT
TRBV20-1,15,few,TRBJ1-6,-,CSARVHGQSDSPLHF,TGCAGTGCTAGAGTGCATGGACAGTCCGATTCACCCCTCCACTTT
TRBV7-9,15,-,TRBJ1-1,-,CASSVGGRPGAEAFF,TGTGCCAGCAGCGTAGGCGGCAGACCTGGGGCTGAAGCTTTCTTT
TRBV4-2,16,-,TRBJ1-5,-,CASSQDRQGSNQPQHF,TGTGCCAGCAGCCAAGATCGGCAGGGCTCGAATCAGCCCCAGCATTTT
TRBV20-1,11,many,TRBJ2-5,-,CSARDLETQYF,TGCAGTGCTAGAGATCTCGAGACCCAGTACTTC
TRBV28,13,many,TRBJ2-1,-,CASHRQGYNEQFF,TGTGCCAGCCACCGGCAGGGCTACAATGAGCAGTTCTTC
TRBV2,13,-,TRBJ1-5,-,CASSERVGQPQHF,TGTGCCAGCAGTGAACGGGTCGGGCAGCCCCAGCATTTT
TRBV12-3/TRBV12-4,16,few,TRBJ1-3,-,CASSLGTGASGNTIYF,TGTGCCAGCAGTTTAGGTACAGGCGCCTCTGGAAACACCATATATTTT
TRBV3-1,15,few,TRBJ2-7,-,CASSQVRVGGYEQYF,TGTGCCAGCAGCCAAGTTCGGGTGGGGGGTTACGAGCAGTACTTC
TRBV19,15,-,TRBJ2-3,TRBD2,CASSLLADFTDTQYF,TGTGCCAGTAGTCTACTAGCGGACTTCACAGATACGCAGTATTTT
TRBV28,16,few,TRBJ2-7,-,CASSYRVDSRSREQYF,TGTGCCAGCAGTTACCGGGTGGACAGCCGGTCGCGGGAGCAGTACTTC
TRBV28,15,many,TRBJ1-5,TRBD1,CASTQTGSDNQPQHF,TGTGCCAGCACTCAGACAGGGTCGGACAATCAGCCCCAGCATTTT
TRBV20-1,11,many,TRBJ1-1,TRBD1,CSATGGTEAFF,TGCAGTGCTACAGGGGGGACTGAAGCTTTCTTT
TRBV6-1,15,few,TRBJ1-2,TRBD1,CASSEEGARGYGYTF,TGTGCCAGCAGTGAAGAGGGGGCTAGGGGGTATGGCTACACCTTC
TRBV28,14,few,TRBJ2-7,-,CASHRDLLSGEQYF,TGTGCCAGCCATAGGGACCTTCTTAGTGGGGAGCAGTACTTC
TRBV7-2,16,few,TRBJ1-4,-,CASSLVSGATNEKLFF,TGTGCCAGCAGCTTAGTATCCGGAGCAACTAATGAAAAACTGTTTTTT
TRBV6-2/TRBV6-3,12,few,TRBJ1-2,-,CASRDSRYGYTF,TGTGCCAGCAGGGACAGTCGGTATGGCTACACCTTC